These T cell receptor beta chains were read from a single sample in a study of siplizumab effects on memory and regulatory T cells. TCRdb keeps only in-frame clones here, not all; method: immunoSEQ multiplex PCR. The data show tens of thousands of clones, roughly 90% seen once. Sequencing was performed on naive CD4+ T cells sorted from blood. Receptors were obtained from a human donor in good health. Both conserved end residues are part of each CDR3. The D gene is left open where the match is weak. The size entry is marked missing in some rows and otherwise reads once, few, many or a size class.

CDR3nt	CDR3aa	j_gene	len	d_gene	v_gene	abundance
TGTGCCACCAGCAGAGATCAAGCGGGGGGAATGAGGGAGACCCAGTACTTC	CATSRDQAGGMRETQYF	TRBJ2-5	17	TRBD2	TRBV15	once
TGTGCCAGCAGCTTAAGGACTAGCGGGAGGGGGCAAGAGACCCAGTACTTC	CASSLRTSGRGQETQYF	TRBJ2-5	17	TRBD2	TRBV5-4	-
TGTGCCTGGAGTACCCTACTAGCGGGAGGGTTCGACGAGCAGTACTTC	CAWSTLLAGGFDEQYF	TRBJ2-7	16	TRBD2	TRBV30	-
TGTGCCAGCAGCGGGCGGTTTGAGCAGTTCTTC	CASSGRFEQFF	TRBJ2-1	11	-	TRBV11-2	-
TGTGCCAGTATCGGGGGGGCCACAGATACGCAGTATTTT	CASIGGATDTQYF	TRBJ2-3	13	TRBD2	TRBV19	-
TGTGCCAGCAGCTTCGGGACAGGGACTAACAATGAGCAGTTCTTC	CASSFGTGTNNEQFF	TRBJ2-1	15	TRBD1	TRBV5-6	-
TGTGCCAGCAGCTTTACCGGGACGGCAAACTATGGCTACACCTTC	CASSFTGTANYGYTF	TRBJ1-2	15	-	TRBV7-2	once
TGTGCCAGTAGTGGACAGGGGGCAGATTGGACTGAAGCTTTCTTT	CASSGQGADWTEAFF	TRBJ1-1	15	TRBD1	TRBV19	-
TGTGCCAGCAGCGTAGTAGCGGGGGGCCTGACAGATACGCAGTATTTT	CASSVVAGGLTDTQYF	TRBJ2-3	16	TRBD2	TRBV9	-
TGTGCCAGCAGCTTCAACCTACAGGGGATAGCTGAAAAACTGTTTTTT	CASSFNLQGIAEKLFF	TRBJ1-4	16	TRBD1	TRBV5-6	-
TGTGCCAGCTCACCGGTGGAGGGGCCGAACACTGAAGCTTTCTTT	CASSPVEGPNTEAFF	TRBJ1-1	15	-	TRBV18	-
TGTGCCAGCAGCCGGGACCTTCCCTACGAGCAGTACTTC	CASSRDLPYEQYF	TRBJ2-7	13	-	TRBV6-1	-
TGCGCCAGCAGCTTGGAACAGTATAATTCACCCCTCCACTTT	CASSLEQYNSPLHF	TRBJ1-6	14	-	TRBV5-1	-
TGTGCCAGCAGTCGACAGGGGGGAGTCTATGGCTACACCTTC	CASSRQGGVYGYTF	TRBJ1-2	14	TRBD1	TRBV6-5	-
TGTGCCAGCAGCGTAGAACAGGGAAGCACAGATACGCAGTATTTT	CASSVEQGSTDTQYF	TRBJ2-3	15	-	TRBV9	-
TGTGCCAGCAGCTTCAGGGGGCTAAGCACAGATACGCAGTATTTT	CASSFRGLSTDTQYF	TRBJ2-3	15	TRBD1	TRBV5-8	-
TGCGCCAGCAGCTCCGTCTACCACTACGAGCAGTACTTC	CASSSVYHYEQYF	TRBJ2-7	13	-	TRBV4-1	few
TGTGCCAGCAGCTCTAGAGACCGTGAAAACATTCAGTACTTC	CASSSRDRENIQYF	TRBJ2-4	14	-	TRBV7-9	-
TGTGCCAGCAGTGACTCGTTCGGGAGCTCCTACAATGAGCAGTTCTTC	CASSDSFGSSYNEQFF	TRBJ2-1	16	-	TRBV6-4	-
TGTGCCAGCAGCTTCGGCGGTGGTACCGGGGAGCTGTTTTTT	CASSFGGGTGELFF	TRBJ2-2	14	-	TRBV7-2	-
TGTGCCAGCAGCTTAGGGCAGGCAACTAATGAAAAACTGTTTTTT	CASSLGQATNEKLFF	TRBJ1-4	15	-	TRBV7-9	-
TGTGCCAGCAGCGTGGGGACAGGCCTCAATCAGCCCCAGCATTTT	CASSVGTGLNQPQHF	TRBJ1-5	15	TRBD1	TRBV9	once
TGTGCCAGCGCTGGGGTTTCGGATGAGCAGTTCTTC	CASAGVSDEQFF	TRBJ2-1	12	-	TRBV11-3	once
TGTGCCAGCTCACCACTCAGGGGGACTCTCCAAGAGACCCAGTACTTC	CASSPLRGTLQETQYF	TRBJ2-5	16	-	TRBV18	-
TGTGCCAGCACCCCCCATACCGGGACAGGGGAGTTCTTC	CASTPHTGTGEFF	TRBJ2-1	13	TRBD1	TRBV27	-
TGTGCTAGTGGTCGGACAGGGGGACACACTGAAGCTTTCTTT	CASGRTGGHTEAFF	TRBJ1-1	14	TRBD1	TRBV12-5	once
TGTGCCAGCACGGGGCAGAGTAATTCACCCCTCCACTTT	CASTGQSNSPLHF	TRBJ1-6	13	-	TRBV25-1	-